The T cell receptor beta chain under discussion was sequenced for a study of technical replicates of blood from a few donors. The CDR3 is 13 amino acids. V lost 5 bases and J 0 bases, leaving 5 bases between the germline ends. Germline lookup yields CDR1 LGHNT and CDR2 FRNRAP. Libraries were prepared by immunoSEQ multiplex PCR; TCRdb keeps only in-frame clonotypes and omits some of them. The data contain around 69,000 clones, over 75% of them singletons. The receptor comes from a human donor in good health. Some clones in this sample may be carry-over from other donors' samples. The gene calls are TRBV12-5 and TRBJ2-1; unclear D gene. Sequenced material: PBMCs. As DNA, the CDR3 is TGTGCTAGTGGTCTGTACTCCTACAATGAGCAGTTCTTC. Translating it yields CASGLYSYNEQFF. Full variable domain (remainder filled in from reference TRBV12-5 and TRBJ2-1): DARVTQTPRHKVTEMGQEVTMRCQPILGHNTVFWYRQTMMQGLELLAYFRNRAPLDDSGMPKDRFSAEMPDATLATLKIQPSEPRDSAVYFCASGLYSYNEQFFGPGTRLTVL.